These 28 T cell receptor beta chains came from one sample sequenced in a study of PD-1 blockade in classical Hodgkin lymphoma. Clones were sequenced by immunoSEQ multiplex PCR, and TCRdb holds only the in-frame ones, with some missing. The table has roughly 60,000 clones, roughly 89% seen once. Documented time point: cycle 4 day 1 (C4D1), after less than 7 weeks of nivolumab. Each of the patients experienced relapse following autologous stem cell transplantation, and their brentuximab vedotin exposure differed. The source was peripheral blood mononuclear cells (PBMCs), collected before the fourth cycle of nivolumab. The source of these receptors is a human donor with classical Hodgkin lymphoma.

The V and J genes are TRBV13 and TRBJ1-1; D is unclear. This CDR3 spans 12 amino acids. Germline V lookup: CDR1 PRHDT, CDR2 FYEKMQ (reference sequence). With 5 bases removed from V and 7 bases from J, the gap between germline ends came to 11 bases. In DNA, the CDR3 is TGTGCCAGCAGCCTTGGGATTAGTGAAGCTTTCTTT. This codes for CASSLGISEAFF.

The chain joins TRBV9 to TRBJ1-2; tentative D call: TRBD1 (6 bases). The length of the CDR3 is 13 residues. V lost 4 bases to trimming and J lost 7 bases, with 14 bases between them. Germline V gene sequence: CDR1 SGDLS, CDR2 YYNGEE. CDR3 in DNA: TGTGCCAGCAGCCCAGACAGGTTCAGTGGCTACACCTTC. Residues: CASSPDRFSGYTF.

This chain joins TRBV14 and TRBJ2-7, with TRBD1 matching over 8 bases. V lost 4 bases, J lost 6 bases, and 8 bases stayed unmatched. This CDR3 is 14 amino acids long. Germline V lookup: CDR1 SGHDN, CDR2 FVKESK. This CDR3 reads CASSLRGQGLEQYF. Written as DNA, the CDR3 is TGTGCCAGCAGCCTAAGAGGACAGGGCCTCGAGCAGTACTTC.

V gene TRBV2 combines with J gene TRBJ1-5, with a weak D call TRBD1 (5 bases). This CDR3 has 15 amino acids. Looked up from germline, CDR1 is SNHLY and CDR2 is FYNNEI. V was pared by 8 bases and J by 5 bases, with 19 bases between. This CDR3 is CASGEGTGLYQPQHF. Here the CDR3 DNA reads TGTGCCAGCGGGGAGGGGACGGGACTTTATCAGCCCCAGCATTTT.

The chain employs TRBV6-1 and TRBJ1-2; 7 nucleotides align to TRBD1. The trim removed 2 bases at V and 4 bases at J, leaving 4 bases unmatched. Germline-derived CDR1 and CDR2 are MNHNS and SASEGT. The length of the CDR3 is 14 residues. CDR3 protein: CASSEQGQPYGYTF. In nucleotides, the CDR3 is TGTGCCAGCAGTGAACAGGGACAGCCCTATGGCTACACCTTC.

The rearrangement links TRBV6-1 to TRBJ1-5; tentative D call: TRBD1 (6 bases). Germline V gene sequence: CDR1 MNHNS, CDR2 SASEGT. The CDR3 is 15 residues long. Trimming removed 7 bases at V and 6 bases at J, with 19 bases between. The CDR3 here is CASTMKWEGGQPQHF. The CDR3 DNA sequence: TGTGCCAGCACCATGAAGTGGGAGGGGGGTCAGCCCCAGCATTTT.

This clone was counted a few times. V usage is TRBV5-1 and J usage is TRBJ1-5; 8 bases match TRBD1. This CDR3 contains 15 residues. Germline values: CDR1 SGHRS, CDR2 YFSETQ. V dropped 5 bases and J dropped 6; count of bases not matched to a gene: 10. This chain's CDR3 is CASRPTQGDSQPQHF. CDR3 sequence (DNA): TGCGCCAGCAGGCCTACACAGGGGGACAGTCAGCCCCAGCATTTT.

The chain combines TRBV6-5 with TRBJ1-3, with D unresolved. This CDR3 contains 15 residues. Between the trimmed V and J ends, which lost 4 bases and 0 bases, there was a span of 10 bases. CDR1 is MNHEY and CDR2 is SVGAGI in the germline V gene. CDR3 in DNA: TGTGCCAGCAGTTGGGCCTATAACTCTGGAAACACCATATATTTT. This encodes CASSWAYNSGNTIYF.

The CDR3, as DNA: TGTGCCAGCAGCTTCGGGCCTTGGGGAGGACGAGAGACCCAGTACTTC. This codes for CASSFGPWGGRETQYF. V usage is TRBV12-1 and J usage is TRBJ2-5; whether TRBD2, the table's D call, matches the DNA was not checked. TRBV12-1 is a pseudogene segment. This CDR3 is built from 16 residues.

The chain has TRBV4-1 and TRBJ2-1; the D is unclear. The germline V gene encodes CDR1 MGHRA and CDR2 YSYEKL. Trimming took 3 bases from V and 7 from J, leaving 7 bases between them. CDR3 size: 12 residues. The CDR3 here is CASSQVGNEQFF. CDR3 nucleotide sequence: TGCGCCAGCAGCCAGGTGGGGAATGAGCAGTTCTTC.

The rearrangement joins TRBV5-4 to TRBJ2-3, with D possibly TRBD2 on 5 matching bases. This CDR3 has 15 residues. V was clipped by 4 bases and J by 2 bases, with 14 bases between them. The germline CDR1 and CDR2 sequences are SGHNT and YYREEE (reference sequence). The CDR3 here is CASSTQAEFTDTQYF. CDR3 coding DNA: TGTGCCAGCAGCACTCAAGCGGAATTCACAGATACGCAGTATTTT.

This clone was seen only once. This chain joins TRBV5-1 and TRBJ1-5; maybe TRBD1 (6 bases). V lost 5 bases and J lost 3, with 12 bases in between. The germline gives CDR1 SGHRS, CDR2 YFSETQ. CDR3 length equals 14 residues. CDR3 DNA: TGCGCCAGCAGTCCTCAGGGGCTCAATCAGCCCCAGCATTTT. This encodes CASSPQGLNQPQHF.

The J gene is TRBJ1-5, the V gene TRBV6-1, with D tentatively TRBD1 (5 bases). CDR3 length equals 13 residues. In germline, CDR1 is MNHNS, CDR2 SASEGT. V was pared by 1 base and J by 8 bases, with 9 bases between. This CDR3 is CASSEGWGEPQHF. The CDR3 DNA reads TGTGCCAGCAGTGAAGGGTGGGGGGAGCCCCAGCATTTT.

The CDR3 spells CAWNEGHYINEKLFF. CDR3 DNA sequence: TGTGCCTGGAACGAGGGACACTACATCAATGAAAAACTGTTTTTT. The rearrangement links TRBV30 to TRBJ1-4, with D possibly TRBD1 on 6 matching bases. The CDR3 totals 15 residues. The V gene's germline CDR1 is GTSNPN and CDR2 SVGIG (reference sequence). V lost 4 bases to trimming and J lost 5 bases, with 17 bases between them.

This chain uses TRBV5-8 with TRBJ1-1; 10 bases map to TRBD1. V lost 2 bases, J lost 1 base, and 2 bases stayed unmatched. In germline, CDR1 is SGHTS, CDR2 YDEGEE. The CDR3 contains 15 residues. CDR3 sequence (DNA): TGTGCCAGCAGCTTCGACAGGGGGCCGAACACTGAAGCTTTCTTT. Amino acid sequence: CASSFDRGPNTEAFF.

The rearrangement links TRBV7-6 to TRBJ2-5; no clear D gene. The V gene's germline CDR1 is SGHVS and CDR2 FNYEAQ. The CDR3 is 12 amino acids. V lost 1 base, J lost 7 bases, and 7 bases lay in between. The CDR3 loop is CASSLGEVTQYF. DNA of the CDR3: TGTGCCAGCAGCTTAGGAGAGGTGACCCAGTACTTC.

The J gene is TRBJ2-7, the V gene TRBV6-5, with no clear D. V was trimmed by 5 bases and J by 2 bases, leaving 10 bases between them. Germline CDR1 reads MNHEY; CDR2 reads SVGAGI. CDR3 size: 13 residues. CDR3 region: CASSRTATYEQYF. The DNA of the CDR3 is TGTGCCAGCAGTCGGACGGCTACCTACGAGCAGTACTTC.

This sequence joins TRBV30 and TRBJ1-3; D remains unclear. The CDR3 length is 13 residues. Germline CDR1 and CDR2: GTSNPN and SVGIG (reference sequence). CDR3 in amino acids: CAMDALDGNTIYF. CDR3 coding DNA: TGTGCAATGGACGCGTTAGATGGAAACACCATATATTTT.

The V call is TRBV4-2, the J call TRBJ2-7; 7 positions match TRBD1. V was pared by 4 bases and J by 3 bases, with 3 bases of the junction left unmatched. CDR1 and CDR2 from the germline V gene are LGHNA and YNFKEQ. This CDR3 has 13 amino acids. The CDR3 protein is CASSRGTDYEQYF. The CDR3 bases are TGTGCCAGCAGCCGTGGGACAGACTACGAGCAGTACTTC.

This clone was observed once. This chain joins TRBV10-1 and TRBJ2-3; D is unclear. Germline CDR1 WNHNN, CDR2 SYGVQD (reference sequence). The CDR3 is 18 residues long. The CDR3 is CARLVCQDPIPSTDTQYF. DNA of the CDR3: TGCGCTCGGTTGGTGTGTCAGGACCCAATCCCTAGCACAGATACGCAGTATTTT.

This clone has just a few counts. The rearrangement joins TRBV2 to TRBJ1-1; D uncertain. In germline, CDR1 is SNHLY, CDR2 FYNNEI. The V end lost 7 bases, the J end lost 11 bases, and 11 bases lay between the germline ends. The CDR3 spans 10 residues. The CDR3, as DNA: TGTGCCAGCACCGCAGTGACGGCTTTCTTT. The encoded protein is CASTAVTAFF.

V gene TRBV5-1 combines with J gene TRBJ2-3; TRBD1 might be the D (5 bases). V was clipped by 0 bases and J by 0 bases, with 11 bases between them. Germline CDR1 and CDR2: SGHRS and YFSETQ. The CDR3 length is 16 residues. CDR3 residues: CASSLGLQGSTDTQYF. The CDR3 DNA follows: TGCGCCAGCAGCTTGGGATTGCAGGGAAGCACAGATACGCAGTATTTT.

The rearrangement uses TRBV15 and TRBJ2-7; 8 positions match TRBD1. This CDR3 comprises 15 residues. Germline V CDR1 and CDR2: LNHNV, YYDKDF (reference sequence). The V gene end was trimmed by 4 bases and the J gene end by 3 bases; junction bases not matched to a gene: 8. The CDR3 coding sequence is TGTGCCACCAGCACCTTAAGGACAGGGAACTACGAGCAGTACTTC. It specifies CATSTLRTGNYEQYF.

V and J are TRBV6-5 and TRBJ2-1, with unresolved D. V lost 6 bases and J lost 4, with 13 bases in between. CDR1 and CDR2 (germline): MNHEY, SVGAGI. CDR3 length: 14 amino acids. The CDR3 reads CASSSTSPYNEQFF. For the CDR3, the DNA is TGTGCCAGCAGCTCTACTTCCCCGTACAATGAGCAGTTCTTC.

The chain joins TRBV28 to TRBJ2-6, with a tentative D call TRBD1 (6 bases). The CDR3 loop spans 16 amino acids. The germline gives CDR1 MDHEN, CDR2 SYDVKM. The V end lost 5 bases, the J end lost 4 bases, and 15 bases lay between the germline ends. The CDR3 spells CASSIQGFGGANVLTF. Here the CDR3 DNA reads TGTGCCAGCAGTATACAGGGTTTTGGAGGGGCCAACGTCCTGACTTTC.

CDR3 amino acids: CASSLSSGQGNSPLHF. The CDR3 DNA is TGTGCCAGCAGTTTATCGTCAGGGCAGGGAAATTCACCCCTCCACTTT. This chain links TRBV27 with TRBJ1-6, with D perhaps TRBD1 (5 bases). CDR1 MNHEY and CDR2 SMNVEV come from the germline V gene (reference sequence). The CDR3 sequence is 16 residues long. Trimming pared 0 bases from V and 7 bases from J, leaving 13 bases between.

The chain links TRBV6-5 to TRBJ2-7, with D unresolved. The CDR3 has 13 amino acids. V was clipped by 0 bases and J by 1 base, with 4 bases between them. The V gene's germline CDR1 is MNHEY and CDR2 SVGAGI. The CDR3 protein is CASSYSYSYEQYF. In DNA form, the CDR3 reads TGTGCCAGCAGTTACTCCTATTCCTACGAGCAGTACTTC.

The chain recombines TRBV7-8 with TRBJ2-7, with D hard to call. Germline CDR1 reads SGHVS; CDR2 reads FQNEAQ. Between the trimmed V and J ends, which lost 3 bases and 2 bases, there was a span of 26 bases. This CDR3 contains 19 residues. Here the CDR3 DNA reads TGTGCCAGCAGCTTGATTAGGCCCGGACGGCTCGAAAAAACCTACGAGCAGTACTTC. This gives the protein CASSLIRPGRLEKTYEQYF. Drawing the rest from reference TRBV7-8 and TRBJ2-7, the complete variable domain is GAGVSQSPRYKVAKRGQDVALRCDPISGHVSLFWYQQALGQGPEFLTYFQNEAQLDKSGLPSDRFFAERPEGSVSTLKIQRTQQEDSAVYLCASSLIRPGRLEKTYEQYFGPGTRLTVT.